This T cell receptor (beta chain) derives from a study of control samples from healthy donors and cancer patients. Clones were read by immunoSEQ multiplex PCR, and TCRdb kept only the in-frame ones, dropping some. The sample has fewer than 200,000 clones; roughly 95% are singletons. The CDR3 is 16 amino acids. Trimming took 0 bases from V and 3 from J; bases not matched to a gene: 5. CDR1 and CDR2 from the germline V gene are SGHNT and YYREEE (reference sequence). The chain joins TRBV5-4 to TRBJ2-7, with 11 bases fitting TRBD2. The sample taken for sequencing was blood. The receptor was derived from a woman under 40 in good health. In DNA form, the CDR3 reads TGTGCCAGCAGCTTGGTAACTAGCGGGGGACTCTACGAGCAGTACTTC. It encodes CASSLVTSGGLYEQYF.